These 5 T cell receptor beta chains originate from one sample sequenced in a study of blood T cells in healthy people across ages. The use of a sample-barcoded 5' primer and a J-beta primer mix characterized a second PCR of 7 to 11 cycles. TCRdb ran MiXCR on the 5' RACE reads and lists one entry per CDR3 protein. The sample has approximately 900,000 distinct CDR3 sequences; approximately 49% are singletons. The sequencing input was blood. The receptors were sampled from a man in his thirties or forties in good health.

The J gene is TRBJ2-1, the V gene TRBV20-1; D is possibly TRBD2 (5 bases). The CDR3 sequence is 13 residues long. Germline lookup yields CDR1 DFQATT and CDR2 SNEGSKA (reference sequence). V lost 2 bases to trimming and J lost 7 bases, with 12 bases between them. The CDR3 protein is CSARTSGVNEQFF. In DNA, the CDR3 is TGCAGTGCTAGAACCTCCGGGGTTAATGAGCAGTTCTTC.

This rearrangement joins TRBV12-3 or TRBV12-4 to TRBJ2-7, with 7 bases matching TRBD1. Trimming took 5 bases from V and 3 from J; bases not matched to a gene: 10. The CDR3 totals 15 residues. The CDR3 protein is CASSPFRGQHYEQYF. CDR3 DNA: TGTGCCAGCAGTCCTTTCCGGGGACAGCACTACGAGCAGTACTTC.

This clonotype was found a few times. V gene TRBV20-1 combines with J gene TRBJ1-1, with D uncertain. Trimming removed 8 bases at V and 4 bases at J, with 11 bases between. The CDR3 length is 11 residues. CDR1 and CDR2 from the germline V gene are DFQATT and SNEGSKA (reference sequence). The CDR3 coding sequence is TGCAGTCCCGCCCAGAGCACTGAAGCTTTCTTT. This encodes CSPAQSTEAFF.

The sample holds a few counts of this clonotype. The rearrangement uses TRBV12-3 or TRBV12-4 and TRBJ1-1; no clear D. The CDR3 is 14 amino acids. The V end lost 3 bases, the J end lost 1 base, and 9 bases lay between the germline ends. CDR3 in amino acids: CASSFEGRNTEAFF. The CDR3 DNA follows: TGTGCCAGCAGTTTCGAAGGCAGGAACACTGAAGCTTTCTTT.

This clonotype has a handful of counts. This chain uses TRBV5-1 with TRBJ1-5; D ambiguous. Trimming stripped 1 base from V and 14 bases from J, with 16 bases between. This CDR3 contains 13 residues. Per germline, CDR1 SGHRS and CDR2 YFSETQ. CDR3 in amino acids: CASSLTEAAPKHF. Written as DNA, the CDR3 is TGCGCCAGCAGCTTGACCGAGGCGGCACCCAAGCATTTT. The whole variable domain, remainder taken from reference TRBV5-1 and TRBJ1-5, is KAGVTQTPRYLIKTRGQQVTLSCSPISGHRSVSWYQQTPGQGLQFLFEYFSETQRNKGNFPGRFSGRQFSNSRSEMNVSTLELGDSALYLCASSLTEAAPKHFGDGTRLSIL.